The sequence of this T cell receptor beta chain was determined in a study of cytomegalovirus exposure and HLA in healthy donors (dated by TCRdb to 2016 to 2017). In the study overall: According to an earlier analysis of around 600 of the donors, 200 million or so T cells yielded 120 million or so unique TCR beta sequences and 250 to 350 Gb of sequence data. An early release covering 550 to 700 HLA-typed donors comprised approximately 290 gigabases of sequencing data and roughly 85 million unique TCR sequences. Of the roughly 410 genotyped donors, over 80% were placed in the genetic ancestry cluster associated with self-reported Caucasian donors. The aim of the study was to test whether cataloging public T cell receptors could identify signatures of past pathogen exposure. The T cell repertoires of 550 to 850 subjects were profiled by immunosequencing and related to cytomegalovirus serostatus. Along with the 666-subject first cohort, a separate validation cohort of over a hundred different subjects was used. High-throughput TCR immunosequencing, statistical association of individual TCRs with disease status, and machine learning were combined to predict cytomegalovirus infection status. A later analysis re-analyzed previously published TCR beta repertoires from roughly 600 donors and added high-resolution HLA genotyping to study TCR occurrence patterns. In the later analysis, no new phenotypic data were used to find candidate immune exposures; instead, reliance was placed on TCR beta sequences and their occurrence across donors. In an earlier analysis of roughly 540 of the donors, high-throughput TCR beta sequencing was used to judge whether each TCR beta V gene segment behaved as functional or pseudogenic. Donor age, sex, ethnicity and CMV serostatus were compiled together with the repertoire data. A later genetic analysis used genome-wide SNP genotypes for about three fifths of the 666 donors, treating that subset as a discovery cohort. All discovery cohort repertoires had been generated using a single sequencing platform. HLA typing included class I and class II loci at four-digit resolution. Typing coverage differed by locus: A, B, C, DRB1 and DQB1 were typed in about 620-640 donors, DQA1 in approximately 520, DPA1 in over 600, and DPB1 in approximately 450. Roughly 5 DR-DQ haplotypes were handled as single units for association and clustering because linkage in the cohort was strong. Among about 370 genotyped donors of the cohort, an average of around 220,000 unique TCR beta nucleotide sequences was sequenced per donor, of which roughly 17% were non-productive.

Libraries were constructed by the immunoSEQ multiplex PCR assay. The multiplex PCR relied on a mix of 60 forward primers for TCR Vbeta segments and 13 reverse primers for TCR Jbeta segments. The CDR3 region of rearranged TCR beta genes was amplified from genomic DNA with a multiplex PCR assay. On the Illumina HiSeq System, the amplified TCR beta libraries were sequenced as 87-base-pair reads. The study's processing was this. A later analysis tallied tens of millions of unique TCR beta chains across the 600 to 700 repertoires, and some 10 million of those chains were shared by two or more donors. A nearest-neighbor algorithm error-corrected the raw reads and collapsed the reads into unique sequences, merging closely related sequences to remove PCR and sequencing errors. V, D and J gene segments were assigned by aligning CDR3 sequences to IMGT reference sequences. For a sequence to be retained, a match of at least six nucleotides was required to both a V gene segment and a J gene segment. Rearrangements were classified as productive when the CDR3 lacked stop codons and remained in frame with V and J, and all other rearrangements were classified as non-productive. Following IMGT convention, CDR3 was defined as the stretch from the second conserved V-encoded cysteine to the conserved J-encoded phenylalanine. The earlier analysis of about 610 of the donors excluded any sequence lacking an unambiguous match to a single V gene segment. An earlier analysis of some 610 of the donors called V segments functional above 56.7% productive rearrangements and segregating when the between-donor standard deviation exceeded 5%. A statistical classification framework was built for diagnosing cytomegalovirus status from the catalog of TCR beta chain sequences. In a later analysis, V and J genes were assigned by comparing TCR nucleotide sequences against IMGT/GENE-DB human TR gene sequences. Using the TCRdist pipeline, a later analysis assigned CDR3 sequences along with most-parsimonious VDJ recombination scenarios. In a later analysis, each TCR beta chain was defined by its CDR3 amino acid sequence together with its V-gene family, and reads lacking a unique V-gene family were excluded. A later analysis removed 500 to 650 highly shared, low-generation-probability nucleotide sequences to deal with suspected cross-contamination and a sequencing artifact. For each public chain, a later analysis derived a clonal expansion index from normalized ranks of inferred template counts within each repertoire. In a later analysis, generation probabilities were computed with a VDJ recombination model fitted to out-of-frame rearrangements, and the resulting probabilities were checked against IGoR. In a later analysis, hypergeometric tests were used to score TCR-TCR, TCR-HLA and TCR-CMV co-occurrence, with a repertoire-size bias correction applied to TCR pairs. To estimate false discovery rates, a later analysis permuted the HLA or CMV assignments 20 times. In a later analysis, co-occurring TCRs were grouped using DBSCAN, and TCRdist sequence similarity was added for clustering within HLA-allele-positive subsets. Co-occurrence clustering excluded repertoires with fewer than 30,000 or more than 120,000 public chains, plus five with anomalous nucleotide sharing. What TCRdb holds here is the immuneACCESS table cut down to in-frame rearrangements. Part of the clones is not present; checked against another copy, under half of the missing clones reflect an unresolved V gene, and the others are unexplained. V and J calls and clone size are those listed in that table; D and trimming were worked out from the DNA. Here the sample has about 140,000 clones; around three quarters occur a single time. Together, the top ten hold roughly 3% of the sample.

In total, approximately 690 healthy bone marrow donors made up the cohort. At the time of sampling, every cohort member was nominally healthy, though immune exposures that went unrecorded were likely present. The donor tested CMV seronegative and was one of the 352 seronegative cohort members. A peripheral blood sample was provided by each donor, and peripheral blood mononuclear cells were used for TCR beta sequencing. The Qiagen DNeasy Blood Extraction Kit was used to extract genomic DNA from the blood cell samples. A note on this clone: The specificity of this receptor is unknown. Base-call qualities are not available, and no considerably larger clone is one nucleotide away.

Including the terminal cysteine and phenylalanine, the CDR3 comprises 21 residues. Kept here is only the CDR3 DNA, which spans 63 bases and is read in frame from base 1. Trimming removed 4 bases from V and 0 bases from J; the gene matches leave 16 bases unexplained. Based on the germline V gene (reference sequence), the CDR1 and CDR2 sequences are SSHAT and FNYEAQ. What the authors observed across the whole study: A later analysis associated 15,000 to 20,000 TCR beta sequences with specific HLA alleles at a false discovery rate of 0.05. Linkage disequilibrium might explain the correlated functional status among segregating V segments, but an unknown experimental factor could not be excluded. The only immune exposure information available for the cohort was CMV serostatus. Across donors, most TCR sequences were observed very rarely, whereas some public TCRs were present in many individuals. Because counts were too low, under 20 rarely observed V segments, including chromosome 9 orphons, were left out of the earlier analysis of approximately 580 of the donors. The cohort was sequenced for TCR beta chains only, and without alpha or paired-chain data the features that could be detected were limited. When HLA alleles, especially DR and DQ, strongly co-occurred, TCR associations were difficult to assign to individual alleles. According to the authors, the approach could potentially be generalized to other disease states and immunological phenotypes. Because HLA typing was unavailable for some donors at each locus, only the typed subset was used in association tests. The sequencing pipeline was judged likely to have produced a cluster of highly shared sequence variants as a technical artifact. According to a later analysis, TCR association rates differed among HLA loci, with DRB1 alleles showing the most associated TCRs and HLA-C alleles showing the fewest. Sequencing depth was assumed to be roughly uniform across donors in the presence/absence analyses, though that assumption may not hold. The classifier was reported to diagnose cytomegalovirus status with high specificity and sensitivity in both the original cohort and the validation cohort. According to a later analysis, parvovirus B19, influenza, CMV and Epstein-Barr virus appeared linked to several top co-occurrence clusters. In an earlier analysis of a few hundred of the donors, most TCR beta V segments were observed in productive rearrangements about 90% or about 30% of the time, broadly matching IMGT annotations. In a later genetic analysis, a missense DCLRE1C variant was associated with V-gene and J-gene trimming of TCR beta chains, and the association was replicated in an independent cohort. The 87-base-pair reads could not distinguish some IMGT-functional V segments, including TRBV6-2 and TRBV6-3, so those segments were excluded. In vitro tests confirmed that a few of the cytomegalovirus-associated TCR beta chains recognize cytomegalovirus antigens. In the study, around 150 TCR beta chains were listed as associated with cytomegalovirus. Compared with the roughly 700-donor mean, donors in an Asian-associated ancestry cluster had fewer N-insertions in productive TCRs, according to a later genetic analysis. In a later analysis, HLA-associated TCR beta chains were found to be more clonally expanded and to have lower generation probabilities than equally common non-associated chains. A further reported finding was that TCR beta sequences accurately predicted the HLA-A and HLA-B alleles for most subjects in the first cohort. In a later analysis, most CMV-associated TCR beta chains were found to appear HLA-restricted, with HLA associations seemingly driven largely by CMV exposure.

The sample comprised PBMCs. The TCR comes from a man aged 35 to 55 in good health and CMV-seronegative. Here the chain combines TRBV7-7 and TRBJ2-6; TRBD1 lines up with 9 middle nucleotides. The CDR3 region reads CASSSHRGRGIVYSGANVLTF. The sequenced DNA: TGTGCCAGCAGCTCCCACAGGGGGCGTGGAATAGTCTACTCTGGGGCCAACGTCCTGACTTTC.